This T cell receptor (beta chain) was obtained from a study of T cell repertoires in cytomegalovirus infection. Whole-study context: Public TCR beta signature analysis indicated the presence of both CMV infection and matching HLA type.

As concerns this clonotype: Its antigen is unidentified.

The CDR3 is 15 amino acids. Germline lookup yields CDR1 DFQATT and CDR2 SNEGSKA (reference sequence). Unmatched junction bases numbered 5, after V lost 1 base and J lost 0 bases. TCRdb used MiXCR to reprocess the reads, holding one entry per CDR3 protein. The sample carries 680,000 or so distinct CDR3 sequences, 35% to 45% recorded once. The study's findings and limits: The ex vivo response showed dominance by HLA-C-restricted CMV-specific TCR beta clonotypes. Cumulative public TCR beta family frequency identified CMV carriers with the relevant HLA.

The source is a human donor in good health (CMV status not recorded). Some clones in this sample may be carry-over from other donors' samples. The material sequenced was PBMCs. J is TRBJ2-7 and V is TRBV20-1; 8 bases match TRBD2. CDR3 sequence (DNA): TGCAGTGCTAGAGCTCGCGGGGGGCTCTCCTACGAGCAGTACTTC. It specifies CSARARGGLSYEQYF.